This T cell receptor beta chain is from a study of T cell responses to AZD1222 COVID-19 vaccine. To note about this clone: Antigen specificity is unknown.

Germline V CDR1 and CDR2: PRHDT, FYEKMQ (reference sequence). V lost 8 bases, J lost 2 bases, and 16 bases lay in between. The CDR3 consists of 16 residues. General study points: The study identified only 6 or 7 AZD1222 recipients as seropositive at baseline. Repertoire sampling was restricted to post-peak T cell response timepoints.

Some clones are missing from TCRdb's copy, which holds only in-frame ones; the method was immunoSEQ multiplex PCR. The table lists tens of thousands of clones, 90% of them singletons. The receptor was isolated from an adult who received the AZD1222 COVID-19 vaccine. This specimen was peripheral blood, taken 28 days after the second AZD1222 dose. The chain couples TRBV13 to TRBJ2-6; a possible D gene is TRBD2 (6 bases). The CDR3 region is CASGRRVLTGANVLTF. Here the CDR3 DNA reads TGTGCCAGCGGCCGGAGGGTCCTAACTGGGGCCAACGTCCTGACTTTC.